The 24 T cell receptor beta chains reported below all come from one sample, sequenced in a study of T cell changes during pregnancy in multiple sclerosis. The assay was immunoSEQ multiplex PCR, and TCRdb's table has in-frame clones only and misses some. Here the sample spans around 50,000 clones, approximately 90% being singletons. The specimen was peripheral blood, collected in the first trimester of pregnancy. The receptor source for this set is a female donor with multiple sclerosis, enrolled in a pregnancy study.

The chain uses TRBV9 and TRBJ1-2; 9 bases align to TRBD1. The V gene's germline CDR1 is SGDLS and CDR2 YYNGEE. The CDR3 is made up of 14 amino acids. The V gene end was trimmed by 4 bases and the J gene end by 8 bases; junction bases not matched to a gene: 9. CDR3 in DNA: TGTGCCAGCAGCCCTCGACAGGGGGTTGTAGGCTACACCTTC. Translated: CASSPRQGVVGYTF.

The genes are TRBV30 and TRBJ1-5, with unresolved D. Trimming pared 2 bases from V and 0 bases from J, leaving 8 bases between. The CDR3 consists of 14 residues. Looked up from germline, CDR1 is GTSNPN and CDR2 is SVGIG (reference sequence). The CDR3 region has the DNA TGTGCCTGGAGTTCGACATTTAGCAATCAGCCCCAGCATTTT. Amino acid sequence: CAWSSTFSNQPQHF. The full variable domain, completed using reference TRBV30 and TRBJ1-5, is SQTIHQWPATLVQPVGSPLSLECTVEGTSNPNLYWYRQAAGRGLQLLFYSVGIGQISSEVPQNLSASRPQDRQFILSSKKLLLSDSGFYLCAWSSTFSNQPQHFGDGTRLSIL.

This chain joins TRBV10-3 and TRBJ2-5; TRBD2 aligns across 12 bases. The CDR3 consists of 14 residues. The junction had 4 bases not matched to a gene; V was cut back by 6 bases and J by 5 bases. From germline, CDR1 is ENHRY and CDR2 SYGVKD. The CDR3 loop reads CAIRTSGGRETQYF. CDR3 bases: TGTGCCATCAGGACTAGCGGGGGCAGGGAGACCCAGTACTTC.

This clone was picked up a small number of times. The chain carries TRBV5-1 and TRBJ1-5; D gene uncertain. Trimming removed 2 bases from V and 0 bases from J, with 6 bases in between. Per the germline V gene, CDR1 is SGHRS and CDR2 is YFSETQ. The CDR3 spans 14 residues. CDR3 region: CASSLGGSNQPQHF. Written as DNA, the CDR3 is TGCGCCAGCAGCTTAGGAGGTAGCAATCAGCCCCAGCATTTT.

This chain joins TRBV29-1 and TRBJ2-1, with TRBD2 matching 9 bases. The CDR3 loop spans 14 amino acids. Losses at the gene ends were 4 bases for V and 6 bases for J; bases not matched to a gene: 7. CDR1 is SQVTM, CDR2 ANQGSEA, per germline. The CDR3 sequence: CSVVYQRGVNEQFF. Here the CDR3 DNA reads TGCAGCGTTGTTTACCAGCGGGGGGTCAATGAGCAGTTCTTC.

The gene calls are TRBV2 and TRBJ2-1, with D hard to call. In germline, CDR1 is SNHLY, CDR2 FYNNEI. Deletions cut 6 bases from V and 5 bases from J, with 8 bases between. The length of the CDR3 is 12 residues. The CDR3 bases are TGTGCCAGCAGCGACACGAACAATGAGCAGTTCTTC. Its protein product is CASSDTNNEQFF.

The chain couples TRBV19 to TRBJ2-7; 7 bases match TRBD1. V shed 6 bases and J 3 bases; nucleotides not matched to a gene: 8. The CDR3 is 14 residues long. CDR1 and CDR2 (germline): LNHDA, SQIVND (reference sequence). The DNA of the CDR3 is TGTGCCAGTAGCAGAGAGACAGGGCACTACGAGCAGTACTTC. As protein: CASSRETGHYEQYF.

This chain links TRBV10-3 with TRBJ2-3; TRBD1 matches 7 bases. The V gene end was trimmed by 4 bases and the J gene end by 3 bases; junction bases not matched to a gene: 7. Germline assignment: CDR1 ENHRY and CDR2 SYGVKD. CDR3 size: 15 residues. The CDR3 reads CAISGNRGGTDTQYF. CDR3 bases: TGTGCCATCAGTGGGAACAGGGGTGGTACAGATACGCAGTATTTT.

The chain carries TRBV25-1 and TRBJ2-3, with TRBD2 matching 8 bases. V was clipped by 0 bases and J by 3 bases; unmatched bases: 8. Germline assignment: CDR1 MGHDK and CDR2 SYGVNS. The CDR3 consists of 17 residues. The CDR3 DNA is TGTGCCAGCAGTGAATATGCGGAGCGGGGGAAGACAGATACGCAGTATTTT. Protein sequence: CASSEYAERGKTDTQYF.

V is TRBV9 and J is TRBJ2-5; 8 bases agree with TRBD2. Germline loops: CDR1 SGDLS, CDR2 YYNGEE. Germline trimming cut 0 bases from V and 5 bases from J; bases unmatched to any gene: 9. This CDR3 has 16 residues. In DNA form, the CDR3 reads TGTGCCAGCAGCGTAGTCCCGGGACTAGTGGTGGAGACCCAGTACTTC. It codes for CASSVVPGLVVETQYF.

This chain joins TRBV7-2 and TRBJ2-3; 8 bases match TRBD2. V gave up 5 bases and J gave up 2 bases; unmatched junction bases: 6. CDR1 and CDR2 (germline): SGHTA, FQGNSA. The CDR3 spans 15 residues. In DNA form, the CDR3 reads TGTGCCAGCAGCCTGAGCGGGAGACCCACAGATACGCAGTATTTT. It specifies CASSLSGRPTDTQYF.

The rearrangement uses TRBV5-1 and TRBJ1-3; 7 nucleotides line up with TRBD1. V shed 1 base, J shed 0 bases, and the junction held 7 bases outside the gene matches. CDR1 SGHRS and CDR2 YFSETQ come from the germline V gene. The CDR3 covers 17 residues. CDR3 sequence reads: CASSLILGTASGNTIYF. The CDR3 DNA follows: TGCGCCAGCAGCTTGATTTTAGGGACAGCCTCTGGAAACACCATATATTTT.

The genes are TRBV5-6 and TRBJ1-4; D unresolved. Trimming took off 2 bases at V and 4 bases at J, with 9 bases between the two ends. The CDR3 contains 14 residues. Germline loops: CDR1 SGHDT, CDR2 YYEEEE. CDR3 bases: TGTGCCAGCAGCTTTCCGGGTTTTAATGAAAAACTGTTTTTT. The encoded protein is CASSFPGFNEKLFF.

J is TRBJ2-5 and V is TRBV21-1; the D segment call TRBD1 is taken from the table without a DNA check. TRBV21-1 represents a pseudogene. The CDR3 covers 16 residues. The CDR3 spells CASSIRTGAPGETQYF. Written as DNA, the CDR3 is TGTGCCAGCAGCATTAGGACAGGGGCACCGGGGGAGACCCAGTACTTC.

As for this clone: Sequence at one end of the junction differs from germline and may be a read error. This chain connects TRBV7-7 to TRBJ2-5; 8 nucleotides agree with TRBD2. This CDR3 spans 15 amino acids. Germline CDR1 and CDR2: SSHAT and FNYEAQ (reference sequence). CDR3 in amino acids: CASSAGPGGVETQYF. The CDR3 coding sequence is TGTGCTAGCAGCGCCGGCCCCGGGGGGGTTGAGACCCAGTACTTC.

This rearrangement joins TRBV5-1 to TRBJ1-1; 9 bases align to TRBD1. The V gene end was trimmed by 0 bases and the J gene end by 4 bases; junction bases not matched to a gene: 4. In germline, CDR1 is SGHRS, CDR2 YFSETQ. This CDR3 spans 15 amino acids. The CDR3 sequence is CASSLAQGAGTEAFF. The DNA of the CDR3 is TGCGCCAGCAGCTTGGCACAGGGGGCAGGCACTGAAGCTTTCTTT. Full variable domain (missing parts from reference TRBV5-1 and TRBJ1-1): KAGVTQTPRYLIKTRGQQVTLSCSPISGHRSVSWYQQTPGQGLQFLFEYFSETQRNKGNFPGRFSGRQFSNSRSEMNVSTLELGDSALYLCASSLAQGAGTEAFFGQGTRLTVV.

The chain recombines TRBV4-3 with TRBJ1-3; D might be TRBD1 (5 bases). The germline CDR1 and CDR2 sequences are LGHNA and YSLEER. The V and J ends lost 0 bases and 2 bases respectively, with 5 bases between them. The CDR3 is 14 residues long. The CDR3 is CASSQDRAGNTIYF. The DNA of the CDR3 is TGCGCCAGCAGCCAAGACAGGGCTGGAAACACCATATATTTT.

CDR3 sequence: CAWDWGGGGGEQYF. The CDR3 DNA is TGTGCCTGGGACTGGGGCGGGGGGGGTGGGGAGCAGTACTTC. The V gene is TRBV30, the J gene TRBJ2-7; the match to TRBD2 covers 9 bases. The V segment lost 5 bases and the J segment 7 bases; nucleotides outside the gene matches: 12. The CDR3 has 14 residues. Germline assignment: CDR1 GTSNPN and CDR2 SVGIG (reference sequence).

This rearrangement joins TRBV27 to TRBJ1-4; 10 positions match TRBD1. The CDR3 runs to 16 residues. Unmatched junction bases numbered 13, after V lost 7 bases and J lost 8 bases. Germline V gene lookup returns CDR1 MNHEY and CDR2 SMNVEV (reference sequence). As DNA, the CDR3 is TGTGCCAGCAAAGTTGCGAGTGGGACAGGGGACGAAAAACTGTTTTTT. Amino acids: CASKVASGTGDEKLFF.

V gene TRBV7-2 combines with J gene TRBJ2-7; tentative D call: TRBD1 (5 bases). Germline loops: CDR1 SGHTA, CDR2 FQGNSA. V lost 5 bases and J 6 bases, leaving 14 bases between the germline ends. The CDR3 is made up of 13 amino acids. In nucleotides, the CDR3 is TGTGCCAGCAGCGGCGGTACAGGTATCGAGCAGTACTTC. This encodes CASSGGTGIEQYF.

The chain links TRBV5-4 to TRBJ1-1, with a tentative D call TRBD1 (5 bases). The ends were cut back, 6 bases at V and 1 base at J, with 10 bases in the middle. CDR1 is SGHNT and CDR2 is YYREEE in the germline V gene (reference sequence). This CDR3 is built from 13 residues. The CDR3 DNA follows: TGTGCCAGCAATGGGGCCCCGAACACTGAAGCTTTCTTT. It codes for CASNGAPNTEAFF.

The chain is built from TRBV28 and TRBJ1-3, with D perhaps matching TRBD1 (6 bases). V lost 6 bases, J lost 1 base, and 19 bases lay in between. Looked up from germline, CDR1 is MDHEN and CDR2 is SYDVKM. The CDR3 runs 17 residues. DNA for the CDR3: TGTGCCAGCAGCGAGACAGGCATAATGCCTTCTGGAAACACCATATATTTT. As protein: CASSETGIMPSGNTIYF.

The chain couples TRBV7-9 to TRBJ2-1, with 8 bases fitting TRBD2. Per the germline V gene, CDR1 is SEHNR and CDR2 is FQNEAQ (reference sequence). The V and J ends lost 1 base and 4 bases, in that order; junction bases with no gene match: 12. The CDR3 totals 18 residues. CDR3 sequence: CASSLEIGGGSSYNEQFF. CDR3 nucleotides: TGTGCCAGCAGCTTAGAAATCGGGGGGGGTTCCTCGTACAATGAGCAGTTCTTC.

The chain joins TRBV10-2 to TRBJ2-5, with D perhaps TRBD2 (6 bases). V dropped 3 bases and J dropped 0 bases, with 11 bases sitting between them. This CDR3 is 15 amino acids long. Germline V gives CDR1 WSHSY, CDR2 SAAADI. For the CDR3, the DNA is TGCGCCAGCAGTGAACGGGAGCCGTACCAAGAGACCCAGTACTTC. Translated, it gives CASSEREPYQETQYF.